This T cell receptor (beta chain) was observed in a study of shared clonotypes between healthy human individuals. For the study at large: Three plates were used per donor for CD4 naive, three for CD4 memory, two for CD8 naive and one for CD8 memory.

Authors' processing steps: Owing to the provision of junction-only sequences devoid of quality scores by immunoSEQ, filtering differed. Clones were sequenced by immunoSEQ multiplex PCR, and TCRdb holds only the in-frame ones, with some missing. D and trimming were read from the DNA, whereas the V and J calls and clone size are those reported in that table. The repertoire includes roughly 2.1 million clones, about 93% of them detected once, and over 1.5% sits in the top ten. CD45RO-negative cells were positively selected for CCR7, leaving out terminally differentiated effector memory CD45RA+ cells. Healthy HIV-negative adults with no recent acute infections or vaccinations were recruited as donors. The source material was naive CD8+ T cells from PBMCs. The sequence was collected from a man between 18 and 29 years old in good health. Some clones in this sample may be carry-over from other donors' samples.

CDR3 nucleotides: TGTGCCAGCAGTTTATATATAGGCCAACACGAGCAGTACTTC. Translated, it gives CASSLYIGQHEQYF. The chain uses TRBV28 and TRBJ2-7; D gene uncertain. This CDR3 is 14 amino acids long. Germline V CDR1 and CDR2: MDHEN, SYDVKM. Trimming took off 1 base at V and 5 bases at J, with 12 bases between the two ends. The whole variable domain, remainder taken from reference TRBV28 and TRBJ2-7, is DVKVTQSSRYLVKRTGEKVFLECVQDMDHENMFWYRQDPGLGLRLIYFSYDVKMKEKGDIPEGYSVSREKKERFSLILESASTNQTSMYLCASSLYIGQHEQYFGPGTRLTVT.